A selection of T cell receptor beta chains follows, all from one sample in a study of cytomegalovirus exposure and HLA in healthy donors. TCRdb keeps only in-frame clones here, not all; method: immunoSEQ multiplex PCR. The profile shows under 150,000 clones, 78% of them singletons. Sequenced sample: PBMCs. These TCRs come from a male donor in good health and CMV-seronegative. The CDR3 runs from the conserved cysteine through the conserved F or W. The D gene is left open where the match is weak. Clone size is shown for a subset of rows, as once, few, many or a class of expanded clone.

cdr3_aa: CASSGEGVNEKLFF; cdr3_nt: TGTGCCAGCAGCGGCGAGGGGGTAAATGAAAAACTGTTTTTT; j_call: TRBJ1-4; v_call: TRBV5-4; clone_size: once; d_call: NA
cdr3_aa: CASSPPSGGTDTQYF; cdr3_nt: TGTGCCAGCAGCCCGCCTAGCGGGGGGACAGATACGCAGTATTTT; j_call: TRBJ2-3; v_call: TRBV4-2; clone_size: NA; d_call: TRBD2
cdr3_aa: CASRGTSGRARRTDTQYF; cdr3_nt: TGTGCCAGCAGAGGGACTAGCGGGAGGGCCAGGAGGACAGATACGCAGTATTTT; j_call: TRBJ2-3; v_call: TRBV5-6; clone_size: NA; d_call: TRBD2
cdr3_aa: CASSEGLAGRNEQFF; cdr3_nt: TGCGCCAGCAGCGAAGGACTAGCGGGAAGGAATGAGCAGTTCTTC; j_call: TRBJ2-1; v_call: TRBV5-1; clone_size: once; d_call: TRBD2
cdr3_aa: CASSLGFTGSNEKLFF; cdr3_nt: TGTGCCAGCAGCTTAGGATTTACAGGTTCTAATGAAAAACTGTTTTTT; j_call: TRBJ1-4; v_call: TRBV7-9; clone_size: few; d_call: NA
cdr3_aa: CASSPARRVNTEAFF; cdr3_nt: TGCGCCAGCAGCCCGGCGAGACGGGTGAACACTGAAGCTTTCTTT; j_call: TRBJ1-1; v_call: TRBV4-1; clone_size: NA; d_call: NA
cdr3_aa: CASSLAIAGGPRDTQYF; cdr3_nt: TGTGCCAGCAGCTTAGCTATAGCGGGGGGGCCGAGAGATACGCAGTATTTT; j_call: TRBJ2-3; v_call: TRBV7-6; clone_size: NA; d_call: TRBD2
cdr3_aa: CASSPPLEGSYEQYF; cdr3_nt: TGTGCCAGCAGCCCCCCTCTTGAGGGTTCCTACGAGCAGTACTTC; j_call: TRBJ2-7; v_call: TRBV4-2; clone_size: NA; d_call: NA
cdr3_aa: CASSPLGTASNEQFF; cdr3_nt: TGCGCCAGCAGCCCCCTCGGGACAGCTAGTAATGAGCAGTTCTTC; j_call: TRBJ2-1; v_call: TRBV4-1; clone_size: NA; d_call: TRBD1
cdr3_aa: CAWWQGTSYEQYF; cdr3_nt: TGTGCCTGGTGGCAGGGGACCTCCTACGAGCAGTACTTC; j_call: TRBJ2-7; v_call: TRBV30; clone_size: once; d_call: NA
cdr3_aa: CASGPGTGGRETQYF; cdr3_nt: TGTGCTAGTGGCCCAGGGACAGGGGGTAGAGAGACCCAGTACTTC; j_call: TRBJ2-5; v_call: TRBV12-5; clone_size: NA; d_call: TRBD1
cdr3_aa: CASSATTGTGSYEQYF; cdr3_nt: TGTGCCAGCAGTGCCACTACCGGGACAGGGTCCTACGAGCAGTACTTC; j_call: TRBJ2-7; v_call: TRBV6-1; clone_size: few; d_call: TRBD1
cdr3_aa: CSSSSGREPSYNEQFF; cdr3_nt: TGTTCCAGCAGCTCAGGACGGGAGCCCTCCTACAATGAGCAGTTCTTC; j_call: TRBJ2-1; v_call: TRBV7-9; clone_size: NA; d_call: NA
cdr3_aa: CASSIVDRVGETQYF; cdr3_nt: TGTGCCAGTAGTATAGTGGATAGAGTCGGGGAGACCCAGTACTTC; j_call: TRBJ2-5; v_call: TRBV19; clone_size: NA; d_call: NA
cdr3_aa: CAWSGGHGYTF; cdr3_nt: TGTGCCTGGAGTGGGGGGCATGGCTACACCTTC; j_call: TRBJ1-2; v_call: TRBV30; clone_size: NA; d_call: NA
cdr3_aa: CSVERIAQGGSGYTF; cdr3_nt: TGCAGCGTTGAACGAATCGCGCAGGGAGGTTCTGGCTACACCTTC; j_call: TRBJ1-2; v_call: TRBV29-1; clone_size: once; d_call: NA
cdr3_aa: CASSPDGRRDNEQFF; cdr3_nt: TGTGCCAGCAGCCCCGATGGTAGGAGAGACAATGAGCAGTTCTTC; j_call: TRBJ2-1; v_call: TRBV7-3; clone_size: NA; d_call: NA
cdr3_aa: CASSDSGGPNEKLFF; cdr3_nt: TGTGCCAGCAGCGATTCGGGGGGACCAAATGAAAAACTGTTTTTT; j_call: TRBJ1-4; v_call: TRBV6-5; clone_size: NA; d_call: NA
cdr3_aa: CASSTGLAGGGNEQFF; cdr3_nt: TGCGCCAGCAGCACGGGACTAGCGGGGGGAGGAAATGAGCAGTTCTTC; j_call: TRBJ2-1; v_call: TRBV5-1; clone_size: NA; d_call: TRBD2
cdr3_aa: CASSLDAGGGYEQYF; cdr3_nt: TGTGCCAGCAGCTTAGATGCGGGGGGCGGGTACGAGCAGTACTTC; j_call: TRBJ2-7; v_call: TRBV7-3; clone_size: few; d_call: TRBD2
cdr3_aa: CASSLRGREDEQYF; cdr3_nt: TGTGCCAGCAGCTTAAGGGGGAGAGAGGACGAGCAGTACTTC; j_call: TRBJ2-7; v_call: TRBV7-9; clone_size: NA; d_call: NA
cdr3_aa: CASSLTSGVSTDTQYF; cdr3_nt: TGCGCCAGCAGCTTAACTAGCGGGGTTAGCACAGATACGCAGTATTTT; j_call: TRBJ2-3; v_call: TRBV5-1; clone_size: NA; d_call: TRBD2